This T cell receptor beta chain was recovered during a study of T cells in tumors after PD-1 blockade. The CDR3 totals 15 residues. The V gene's germline CDR1 is SGDLS and CDR2 YYNGEE. The junction had 7 bases not matched to a gene; V was cut back by 4 bases and J by 7 bases. TCRdb keeps only in-frame clones here, not all; method: immunoSEQ multiplex PCR. This sample has 5,500 to 7,000 clones, with 60% to 80% found just once. The starting material was tumor tissue, obtained before anti-PD-1 treatment. The clonotype originates from a human donor with basal cell carcinoma. The chain has TRBV9 and TRBJ2-1, with 11 bases fitting TRBD1. CDR3 amino acids: CASSFRGTGGNEQFF. The CDR3 DNA sequence: TGTGCCAGCAGCTTCAGGGGGACAGGGGGAAATGAGCAGTTCTTC.